Below are 27 T cell receptor beta chains sequenced from a single sample in a study of cytomegalovirus exposure and HLA in healthy donors. Primers: 60 Vbeta forward and 13 Jbeta reverse. Libraries were prepared by immunoSEQ multiplex PCR; TCRdb keeps only in-frame clonotypes and omits some of them. The sample includes more than 95,000 clones, roughly three quarters of them seen just once. The sequencing input was PBMCs. The receptors were sampled from a male donor in good health and CMV-seronegative.

This clone appeared a few times. The chain links TRBV12-5 to TRBJ2-3; the D is unclear. The CDR3 runs 13 residues. Between the trimmed V and J ends, which lost 0 bases and 7 bases, there was a span of 8 bases. The germline V gene has CDR1 LGHNT and CDR2 FRNRAP. The CDR3 DNA follows: TGTGCTAGTGGTTTGGTACAGCTGCATACGCAGTATTTT. It codes for CASGLVQLHTQYF.

This clone has a handful of counts. The rearrangement uses TRBV21-1 and TRBJ2-7; the DNA was not used to check the table's D call, TRBD2. TRBV21-1 is reported as a pseudogene. This CDR3 is built from 20 residues. CDR3 residues: CASSTTKRDGSGSMSYEQYF. The CDR3 coding sequence is TGTGCCAGCAGCACGACTAAAAGGGACGGGAGCGGGAGTATGTCCTACGAGCAGTACTTC.

The chain couples TRBV27 to TRBJ2-3, with 8 nucleotides matching TRBD1. From germline, CDR1 is MNHEY and CDR2 SMNVEV (reference sequence). The V gene end was trimmed by 5 bases and the J gene end by 0 bases; junction bases not matched to a gene: 7. The CDR3 sequence is 16 residues long. The CDR3 DNA sequence: TGTGCCAGCAGTCCTGGGACAGGTTTAAGCACAGATACGCAGTATTTT. Translated: CASSPGTGLSTDTQYF.

V gene TRBV18 combines with J gene TRBJ1-3; 10 bases are a match to TRBD1. The V gene end was trimmed by 2 bases and the J gene end by 4 bases; junction bases not matched to a gene: 5. The CDR3 totals 16 residues. Germline CDR1 and CDR2: KGHSH and LQKENI. The CDR3 DNA reads TGTGCCAGCTCACCAGACAGGGGGCTTTCCGGAAACACCATATATTTT. Its translation is CASSPDRGLSGNTIYF.

The rearrangement joins TRBV19 to TRBJ2-1, with 8 bases that match TRBD2. The germline V gene encodes CDR1 LNHDA and CDR2 SQIVND (reference sequence). The CDR3 is made up of 15 amino acids. The V gene end was trimmed by 7 bases and the J gene end by 8 bases; junction bases not matched to a gene: 13. The DNA of the CDR3 is TGTGCCAGTAAACCGGGACTAGGGAGTTTATATGAGCAGTTCTTC. Protein: CASKPGLGSLYEQFF.

The rearrangement links TRBV7-2 to TRBJ2-7; a possible D gene is TRBD1 (5 bases). V lost 2 bases to trimming and J lost 7 bases, with 18 bases between them. Looked up from germline, CDR1 is SGHTA and CDR2 is FQGNSA. This CDR3 spans 15 amino acids. The CDR3 DNA reads TGTGCCAGCAGCTTATACCAAACCGAGACAGAGGAGCAGTACTTC. Residues: CASSLYQTETEEQYF. Combining the CDR3 with reference TRBV7-2 and TRBJ2-7 gives the whole variable domain GAGVSQSPSNKVTEKGKDVELRCDPISGHTALYWYRQSLGQGLEFLIYFQGNSAPDKSGLPSDRFSAERTGGSVSTLTIQRTQQEDSAVYLCASSLYQTETEEQYFGPGTRLTVT.

This sequence joins TRBV7-8 and TRBJ1-1, with D tentatively TRBD1 (6 bases). CDR1 is SGHVS, CDR2 FQNEAQ, per germline. The CDR3 length is 15 residues. V lost 1 base to trimming and J lost 1 base, with 10 bases between them. CDR3 coding DNA: TGTGCCAGCAGCTTAGTCGGACAGTCGAACACTGAAGCTTTCTTT. The encoded protein is CASSLVGQSNTEAFF.

The V gene is TRBV19, the J gene TRBJ1-2; D is ambiguous. The length of the CDR3 is 13 residues. The V gene lost 2 bases and the J gene lost 9 bases, with 13 bases spanning the gap. Germline V gives CDR1 LNHDA, CDR2 SQIVND (reference sequence). DNA of the CDR3: TGTGCCAGTAGTATACCCCGGGAGTTGAGCTACACCTTC. Translated, it gives CASSIPRELSYTF.

The rearrangement links TRBV7-8 to TRBJ2-1; a possible D gene is TRBD2 (7 bases). This CDR3 region has 16 residues. Trimming pared 4 bases from V and 9 bases from J, leaving 22 bases between. Germline assignment: CDR1 SGHVS and CDR2 FQNEAQ. The CDR3: CASSSQGQAGRSEQFF. CDR3 nucleotides: TGTGCCAGCAGCTCACAGGGCCAAGCGGGACGGAGTGAGCAGTTCTTC.

The genes are TRBV11-3 and TRBJ1-1; D call uncertain. V was trimmed by 5 bases and J by 1 base, leaving 14 bases between them. Germline CDR1 is SGHNT and CDR2 is YENEEA. The CDR3 consists of 15 residues. CDR3 sequence: CASSPLASSNTEAFF. In DNA, the CDR3 is TGTGCCAGCAGCCCCTTGGCCAGTTCGAACACTGAAGCTTTCTTT.

The genes are TRBV27 and TRBJ1-1; 8 nucleotides align to TRBD1. After removal of 4 bases from V and 0 bases from J, the junction contained 7 bases not matched to a gene. The CDR3 extends over 16 amino acids. Germline CDR1 and CDR2: MNHEY and SMNVEV (reference sequence). The CDR3 DNA sequence: TGTGCCAGCAGTTCTTGGGCAGGGGGCATGAACACTGAAGCTTTCTTT. The encoded protein is CASSSWAGGMNTEAFF.

This chain uses TRBV19 with TRBJ1-3; D is undetermined. Trimming pared 3 bases from V and 0 bases from J, leaving 9 bases between. The CDR3 runs to 15 residues. CDR1 is LNHDA and CDR2 is SQIVND in the germline V gene (reference sequence). The CDR3 nucleotides are TGTGCCAGTAGTATGGCCTTGCTCTCTGGAAACACCATATATTTT. This encodes CASSMALLSGNTIYF.

The chain has TRBV19 and TRBJ2-1, with D possibly being TRBD2 (5 bases). Germline CDR1 reads LNHDA; CDR2 reads SQIVND (reference sequence). V lost 8 bases and J lost 0, with 14 bases in between. This CDR3 comprises 15 residues. The CDR3 region has the DNA TGTGCCAGTTCGGACGGAGGCAGCTCCTACAATGAGCAGTTCTTC. Translation gives CASSDGGSSYNEQFF.

V and J are TRBV6-6 and TRBJ1-6; 7 nucleotides match TRBD1. The germline gives CDR1 MNHNY, CDR2 SVGAGI (reference sequence). Germline trimming cut 0 bases from V and 9 bases from J; bases unmatched to any gene: 5. This CDR3 contains 15 residues. CDR3 nucleotides: TGTGCCAGCAGTTACTCATCAGGGGGTAGTTCACCCCTCCACTTT. Translation gives CASSYSSGGSSPLHF.

This chain connects TRBV30 to TRBJ2-3; D unresolved. V lost 3 bases, J lost 6 bases, and 10 bases lay in between. This CDR3 is 12 amino acids long. In germline, CDR1 is GTSNPN, CDR2 SVGIG (reference sequence). CDR3 loop: CAWRSSSDTQYF. CDR3 sequence (DNA): TGTGCCTGGAGAAGTTCGAGTGATACGCAGTATTTT. The variable domain in full, with the rest retrieved from reference TRBV30 and TRBJ2-3, is SQTIHQWPATLVQPVGSPLSLECTVEGTSNPNLYWYRQAAGRGLQLLFYSVGIGQISSEVPQNLSASRPQDRQFILSSKKLLLSDSGFYLCAWRSSSDTQYFGPGTRLTVL.

V usage is TRBV11-2 and J usage is TRBJ2-3; TRBD2 matches at 9 bases. This CDR3 region has 15 residues. Per germline, CDR1 SGHAT and CDR2 FQNNGV. V lost 5 bases to trimming and J lost 4 bases; unmatched junction nucleotides: 7. The CDR3, as DNA: TGTGCCAGCAGCCACGGCGGGGGGGCGGCAGATACGCAGTATTTT. Protein sequence: CASSHGGGAADTQYF.

This clone was picked up one time. V is TRBV7-9 and J is TRBJ1-1; D call uncertain. The ends were cut back, 1 base at V and 1 base at J, with 7 bases in the middle. Per the germline V gene, CDR1 is SEHNR and CDR2 is FQNEAQ (reference sequence). The CDR3 sequence is 14 residues long. This CDR3 reads CASSLVLQNTEAFF. As DNA, the CDR3 is TGTGCCAGCAGCTTAGTTTTACAGAACACTGAAGCTTTCTTT. The whole variable domain, filled in from reference TRBV7-9 and TRBJ1-1, reads DTGVSQNPRHKITKRGQNVTFRCDPISEHNRLYWYRQTLGQGPEFLTYFQNEAQLEKSRLLSDRFSAERPKGSFSTLEIQRTEQGDSAMYLCASSLVLQNTEAFFGQGTRLTVV.

This clone was detected only once. V gene TRBV19 combines with J gene TRBJ1-2, with D hard to call. Germline V lookup: CDR1 LNHDA, CDR2 SQIVND (reference sequence). The ends were cut back, 7 bases at V and 5 bases at J, with 14 bases in the middle. The length of the CDR3 is 13 residues. The CDR3 nucleotides are TGTGCCAGTACCACGTCGGACTTATATGGCTACACCTTC. This codes for CASTTSDLYGYTF.

This clone was picked up one time. V usage is TRBV5-4 and J usage is TRBJ1-2; D possibly corresponds to TRBD1 (5 bases). This CDR3 has 14 amino acids. The V end lost 5 bases, the J end lost 8 bases, and 19 bases lay between the germline ends. Germline V lookup: CDR1 SGHNT, CDR2 YYREEE (reference sequence). The CDR3 here is CASRVAGGAKGYTF. For the CDR3, the DNA is TGTGCCAGCAGAGTGGCAGGCGGGGCGAAGGGCTACACCTTC.

This chain joins TRBV6-4 and TRBJ2-7; TRBD1 agrees at 7 bases. Per germline, CDR1 MRHNA and CDR2 SNTAGT. V was pared by 6 bases and J by 4 bases, with 3 bases of the junction left unmatched. The CDR3 runs to 12 residues. The CDR3 sequence is CASRGQRYEQYF. The CDR3 DNA reads TGTGCCAGCAGGGGACAGCGATACGAGCAGTACTTC.

The chain recombines TRBV2 with TRBJ1-2; D unresolved. In germline, CDR1 is SNHLY, CDR2 FYNNEI. The CDR3 consists of 11 residues. Deletions cut 7 bases from V and 3 bases from J, with 6 bases between. CDR3 loop: CASTPDYGYTF. The DNA of the CDR3 is TGTGCCAGCACCCCGGACTATGGCTACACCTTC.

The chain is built from TRBV2 and TRBJ1-4, with a possible D match to TRBD1 (5 bases). V dropped 5 bases and J dropped 0 bases, with 16 bases sitting between them. This CDR3 is 17 amino acids long. The germline CDR1 and CDR2 sequences are SNHLY and FYNNEI. In DNA, the CDR3 is TGTGCCAGCAGTTACCCCGACAGAAGCTCAACTAATGAAAAACTGTTTTTT. Translation: CASSYPDRSSTNEKLFF.

This clone occurred a few times. V usage is TRBV29-1 and J usage is TRBJ2-3; 7 positions match TRBD1. CDR1 is SQVTM and CDR2 is ANQGSEA in the germline V gene. The CDR3 length is 15 residues. V gave up 2 bases and J gave up 5 bases; unmatched junction bases: 10. The chain's CDR3 is CSVEMTGKGVDTQYF. In DNA, the CDR3 is TGCAGCGTTGAAATGACAGGGAAGGGGGTAGATACGCAGTATTTT.

The rearrangement links TRBV15 to TRBJ1-5; D unresolved. Germline loops: CDR1 LNHNV, CDR2 YYDKDF (reference sequence). The V and J ends lost 0 bases and 9 bases respectively, with 3 bases between them. The CDR3 covers 11 residues. In DNA, the CDR3 is TGTGCCACCAGCAGAGACGGGCCCCAGCATTTT. Protein sequence: CATSRDGPQHF.

This clone was detected only once. This chain joins TRBV19 and TRBJ2-5, with a weak D call TRBD2 (5 bases). V lost 1 base to trimming and J lost 5 bases, with 11 bases between them. Germline V gene sequence: CDR1 LNHDA, CDR2 SQIVND (reference sequence). The CDR3 is 14 residues long. CDR3 amino acids: CASSIGAGKETQYF. The CDR3 DNA sequence: TGTGCCAGTAGTATAGGGGCGGGTAAGGAGACCCAGTACTTC.

This chain uses TRBV28 with TRBJ1-5; D is undetermined. CDR1 is MDHEN and CDR2 is SYDVKM in the germline V gene. Trimming removed 2 bases at V and 4 bases at J, with 6 bases between. This CDR3 has 13 residues. CDR3 amino acids: CASSLGQNQPQHF. The CDR3 DNA reads as TGTGCCAGCAGTTTAGGGCAGAATCAGCCCCAGCATTTT.

This chain joins TRBV7-2 and TRBJ2-7; the match to TRBD1 covers 9 bases. The CDR3 is made up of 14 amino acids. CDR1 and CDR2 from the germline V gene are SGHTA and FQGNSA. V lost 7 bases, J lost 2 bases, and 6 bases stayed unmatched. CDR3 region: CASTGTGRAYEQYF. The CDR3 nucleotides are TGTGCCAGCACCGGGACAGGGCGGGCCTACGAGCAGTACTTC.